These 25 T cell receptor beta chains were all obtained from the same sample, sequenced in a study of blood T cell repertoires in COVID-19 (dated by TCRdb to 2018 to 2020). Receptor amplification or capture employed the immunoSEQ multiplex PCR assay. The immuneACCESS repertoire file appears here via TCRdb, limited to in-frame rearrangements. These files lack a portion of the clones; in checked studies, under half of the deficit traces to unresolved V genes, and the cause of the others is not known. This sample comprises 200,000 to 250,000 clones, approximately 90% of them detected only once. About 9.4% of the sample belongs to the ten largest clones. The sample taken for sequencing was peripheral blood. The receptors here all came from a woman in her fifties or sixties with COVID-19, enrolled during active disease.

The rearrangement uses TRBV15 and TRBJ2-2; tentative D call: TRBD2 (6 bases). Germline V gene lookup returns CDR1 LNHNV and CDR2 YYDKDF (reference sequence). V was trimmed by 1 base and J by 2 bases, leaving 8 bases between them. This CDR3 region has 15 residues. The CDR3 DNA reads TGTGCCACCAGCAGAGGAGGGACTAACACCGGGGAGCTGTTTTTT. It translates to CATSRGGTNTGELFF.

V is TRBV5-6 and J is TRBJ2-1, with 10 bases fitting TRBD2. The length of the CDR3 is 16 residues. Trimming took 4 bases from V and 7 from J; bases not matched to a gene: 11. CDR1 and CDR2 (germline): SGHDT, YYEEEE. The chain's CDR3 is CASSPRLAGDKNEQFF. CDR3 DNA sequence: TGTGCCAGCAGCCCCCGCCTAGCGGGGGATAAAAATGAGCAGTTCTTC.

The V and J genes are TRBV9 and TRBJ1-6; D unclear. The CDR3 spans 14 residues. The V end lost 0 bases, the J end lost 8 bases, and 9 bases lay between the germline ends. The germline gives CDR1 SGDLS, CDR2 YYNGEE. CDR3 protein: CASSVEVEHSPLHF. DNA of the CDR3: TGTGCCAGCAGCGTAGAGGTGGAGCATTCACCCCTCCACTTT. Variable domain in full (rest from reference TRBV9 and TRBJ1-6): DSGVTQTPKHLITATGQRVTLRCSPRSGDLSVYWYQQSLDQGLQFLIQYYNGEERAKGNILERFSAQQFPDLHSELNLSSLELGDSALYFCASSVEVEHSPLHFGNGTRLTVT.

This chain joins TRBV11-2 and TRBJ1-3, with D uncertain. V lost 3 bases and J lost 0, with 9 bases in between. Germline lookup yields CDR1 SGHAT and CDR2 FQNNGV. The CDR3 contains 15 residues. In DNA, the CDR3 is TGTGCCAGCAGCTTGTCTAGCAGCTCTGGAAACACCATATATTTT. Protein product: CASSLSSSSGNTIYF.

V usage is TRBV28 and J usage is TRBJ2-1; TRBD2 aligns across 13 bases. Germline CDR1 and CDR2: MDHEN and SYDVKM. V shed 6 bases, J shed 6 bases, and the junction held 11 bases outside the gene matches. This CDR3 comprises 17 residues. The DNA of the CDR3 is TGTGCCAGCAGCCTCCAACTAGCGGGGGGGCCCGGCAATGAGCAGTTCTTC. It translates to CASSLQLAGGPGNEQFF.

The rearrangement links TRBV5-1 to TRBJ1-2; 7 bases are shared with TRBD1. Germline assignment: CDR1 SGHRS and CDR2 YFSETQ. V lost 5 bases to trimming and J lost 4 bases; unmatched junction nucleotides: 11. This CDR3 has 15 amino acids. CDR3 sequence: CASREGTAQFYGYTF. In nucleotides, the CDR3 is TGCGCCAGCAGGGAGGGGACAGCGCAATTCTATGGCTACACCTTC.

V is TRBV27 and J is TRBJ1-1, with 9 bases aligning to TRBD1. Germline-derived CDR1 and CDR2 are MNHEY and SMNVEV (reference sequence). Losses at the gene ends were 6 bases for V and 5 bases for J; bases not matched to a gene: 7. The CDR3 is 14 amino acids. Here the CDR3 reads CASSHRGQWTEAFF. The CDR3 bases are TGTGCCAGCAGCCACAGGGGGCAATGGACTGAAGCTTTCTTT.

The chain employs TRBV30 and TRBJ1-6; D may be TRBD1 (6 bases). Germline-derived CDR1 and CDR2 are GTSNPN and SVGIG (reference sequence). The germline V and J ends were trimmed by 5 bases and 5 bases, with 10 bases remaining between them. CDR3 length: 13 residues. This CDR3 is CAWLGQDNSPLHF. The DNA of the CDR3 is TGTGCCTGGTTGGGACAAGATAATTCACCCCTCCACTTT. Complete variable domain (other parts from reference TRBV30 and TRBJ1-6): SQTIHQWPATLVQPVGSPLSLECTVEGTSNPNLYWYRQAAGRGLQLLFYSVGIGQISSEVPQNLSASRPQDRQFILSSKKLLLSDSGFYLCAWLGQDNSPLHFGNGTRLTVT.

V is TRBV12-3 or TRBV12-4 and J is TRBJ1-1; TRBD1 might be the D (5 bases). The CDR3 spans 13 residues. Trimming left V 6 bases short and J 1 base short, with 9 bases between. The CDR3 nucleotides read TGTGCCAGCAGCAGACAGCGGAACACTGAAGCTTTCTTT. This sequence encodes CASSRQRNTEAFF.

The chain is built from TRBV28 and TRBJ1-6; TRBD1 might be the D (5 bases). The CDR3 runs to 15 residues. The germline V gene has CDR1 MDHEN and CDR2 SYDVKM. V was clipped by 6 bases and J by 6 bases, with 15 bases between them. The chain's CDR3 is CASRTSGRINSPLHF. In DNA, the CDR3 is TGTGCCAGCAGAACATCAGGGCGAATTAATTCACCCCTCCACTTT.

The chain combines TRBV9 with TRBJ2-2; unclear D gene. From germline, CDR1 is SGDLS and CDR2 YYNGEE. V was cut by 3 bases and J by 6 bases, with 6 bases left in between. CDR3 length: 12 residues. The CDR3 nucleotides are TGTGCCAGCAGCGATATCCCCGGGGAGCTGTTTTTT. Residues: CASSDIPGELFF.

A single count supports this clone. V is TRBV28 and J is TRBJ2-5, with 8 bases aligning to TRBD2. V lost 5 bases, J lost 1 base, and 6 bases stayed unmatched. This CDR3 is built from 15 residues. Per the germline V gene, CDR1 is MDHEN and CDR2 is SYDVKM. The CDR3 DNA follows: TGTGCCAGCAGTCACCCCGGGGGGGGCCAAGAGACCCAGTACTTC. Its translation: CASSHPGGGQETQYF.

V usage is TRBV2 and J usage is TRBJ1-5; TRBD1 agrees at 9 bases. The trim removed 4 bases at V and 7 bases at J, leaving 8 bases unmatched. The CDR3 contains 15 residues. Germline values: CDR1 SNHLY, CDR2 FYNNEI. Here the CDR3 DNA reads TGTGCCAGCAGTGGGGACAGGGACGAGGGGCAGCCCCAGCATTTT. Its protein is CASSGDRDEGQPQHF.

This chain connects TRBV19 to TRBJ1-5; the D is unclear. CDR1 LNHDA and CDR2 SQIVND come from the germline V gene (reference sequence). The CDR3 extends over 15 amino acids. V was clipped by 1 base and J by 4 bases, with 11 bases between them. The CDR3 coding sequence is TGTGCCAGTAGTATAGTTGTTGTCGGGAATCAGCCCCAGCATTTT. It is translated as CASSIVVVGNQPQHF.

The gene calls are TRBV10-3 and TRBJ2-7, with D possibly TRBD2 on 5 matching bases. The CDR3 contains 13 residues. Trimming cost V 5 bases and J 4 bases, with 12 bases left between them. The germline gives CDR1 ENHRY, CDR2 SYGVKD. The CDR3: CAISSEGRYEQYF. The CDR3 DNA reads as TGTGCCATCAGTTCCGAGGGAAGGTACGAGCAGTACTTC.

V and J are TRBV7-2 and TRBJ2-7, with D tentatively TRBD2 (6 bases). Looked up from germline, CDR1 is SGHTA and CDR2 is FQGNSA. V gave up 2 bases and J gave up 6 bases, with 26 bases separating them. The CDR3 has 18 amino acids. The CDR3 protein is CASSLKGRDSHQRAEQYV. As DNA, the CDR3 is TGTGCCAGCAGCTTAAAGGGTAGGGACTCCCACCAGCGAGCCGAGCAGTACGTC.

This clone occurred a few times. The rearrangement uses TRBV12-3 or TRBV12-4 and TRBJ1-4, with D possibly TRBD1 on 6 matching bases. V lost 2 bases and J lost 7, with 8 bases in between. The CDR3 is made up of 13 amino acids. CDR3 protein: CASSLSGAEKLFF. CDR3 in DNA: TGTGCCAGCAGTTTATCAGGGGCTGAAAAACTGTTTTTT.

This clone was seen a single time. CDR3 bases: TGTGCCAGCAGTGTTAGCGGGGGGATCTTCTCTGGGGCCAACGTCCTGACTTTC. Translation: CASSVSGGIFSGANVLTF. The rearrangement links TRBV25-1 to TRBJ2-6; TRBD2 matches 10 bases. This CDR3 has 18 amino acids. Trimming cost V 4 bases and J 0 bases; bases outside gene matches: 6. CDR1 and CDR2 (germline): MGHDK, SYGVNS. The whole variable domain, filled in from reference TRBV25-1 and TRBJ2-6, reads EADIYQTPRYLVIGTGKKITLECSQTMGHDKMYWYQQDPGMELHLIHYSYGVNSTEKGDLSSESTVSRIRTEHFPLTLESARPSHTSQYLCASSVSGGIFSGANVLTFGAGSRLTVL.

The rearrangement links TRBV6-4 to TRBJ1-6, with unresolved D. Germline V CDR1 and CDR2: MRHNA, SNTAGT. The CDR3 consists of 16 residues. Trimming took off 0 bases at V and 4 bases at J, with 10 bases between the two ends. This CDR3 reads CASSDSTVQYNSPLHF. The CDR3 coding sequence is TGTGCCAGCAGTGACTCTACCGTACAATATAATTCACCCCTCCACTTT.

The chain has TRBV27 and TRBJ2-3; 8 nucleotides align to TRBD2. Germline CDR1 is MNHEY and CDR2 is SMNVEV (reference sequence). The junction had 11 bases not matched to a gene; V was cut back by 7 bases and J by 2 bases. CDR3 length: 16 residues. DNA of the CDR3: TGTGCCAGCAACCCTCGGGTAGCGGGGCACACAGATACGCAGTATTTT. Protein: CASNPRVAGHTDTQYF.

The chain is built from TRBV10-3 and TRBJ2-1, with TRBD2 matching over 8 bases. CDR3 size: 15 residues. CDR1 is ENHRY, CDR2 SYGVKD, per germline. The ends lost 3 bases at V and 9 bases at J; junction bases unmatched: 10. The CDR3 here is CAISDITGGSVEQFF. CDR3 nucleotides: TGTGCCATCAGTGATATAACGGGGGGGTCTGTTGAGCAGTTCTTC.

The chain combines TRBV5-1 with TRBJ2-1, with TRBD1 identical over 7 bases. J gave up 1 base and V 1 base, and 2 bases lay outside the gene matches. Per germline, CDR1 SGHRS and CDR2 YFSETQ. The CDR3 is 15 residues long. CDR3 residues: CASSLRDSSYNEQFF. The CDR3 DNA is TGCGCCAGCAGCTTGCGGGACAGTTCCTACAATGAGCAGTTCTTC.

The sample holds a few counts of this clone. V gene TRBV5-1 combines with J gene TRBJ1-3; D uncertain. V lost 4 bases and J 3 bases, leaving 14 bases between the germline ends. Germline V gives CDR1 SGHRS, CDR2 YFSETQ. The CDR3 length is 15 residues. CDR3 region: CASSPSGLFGNTIYF. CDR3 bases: TGCGCCAGCAGCCCTTCCGGGTTATTTGGAAACACCATATATTTT.

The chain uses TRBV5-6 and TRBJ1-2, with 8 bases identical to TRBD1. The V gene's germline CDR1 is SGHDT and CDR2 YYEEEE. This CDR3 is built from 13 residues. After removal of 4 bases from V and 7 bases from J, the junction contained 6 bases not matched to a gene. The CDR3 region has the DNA TGTGCCAGCAGCCTCACGACAGGGGCTGGCTACACCTTC. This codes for CASSLTTGAGYTF.

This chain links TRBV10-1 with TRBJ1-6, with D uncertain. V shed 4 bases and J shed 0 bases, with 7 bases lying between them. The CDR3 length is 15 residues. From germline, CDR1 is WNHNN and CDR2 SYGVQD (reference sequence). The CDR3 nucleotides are TGCGCCAGCAGTGGAACTACCTCCTATAATTCACCCCTCCACTTT. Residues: CASSGTTSYNSPLHF.